This T cell receptor beta chain originates from a study of blood T cell repertoires in COVID-19. Study as a whole: Sources were T cells, B-cell-depleted T cells, or PBMCs; the material itself was cDNA or gDNA.

CDR3 length: 14 amino acids. V was trimmed by 4 bases and J by 3 bases, leaving 13 bases between them. CDR1 is SGHRS, CDR2 YFSETQ, per germline. The protocol was immunoSEQ multiplex PCR, while the TCRdb copy is restricted to in-frame clones and leaves out a portion. In the table there are about 120,000 clones, about 79% of which are singletons. The genes are TRBV5-1 and TRBJ2-5; no clear D. This receptor was identified in a man between 65 and 80 years old with acute or convalescent COVID-19. Sample: peripheral blood. The CDR3 reads CASSAGLREETQYF. DNA for the CDR3: TGCGCCAGCAGCGCCGGTTTACGAGAAGAGACCCAGTACTTC.